The 3 T cell receptor beta chains presented below share a single source sample, sequenced in a study of T cells in Graves' hyperthyroidism and ophthalmopathy. Amplified regions were TCR beta CDR3 sequences from RNA transcripts. The HTBI primer set served for first-round RT-PCR of the TCR CDR3. TCRdb itself ran the multiplex PCR reads through MiXCR, one entry per CDR3 protein. The sample comprises 540,000 or so distinct CDR3 sequences, about 45% of which are singletons, and around a fifth rests with the top ten. Input material: peripheral blood or thyroid tissue (not recorded which). The receptors here all came from an adult woman with Graves' disease, either hyperthyroidism or ophthalmopathy (not recorded which).

This CDR3 reads CASSVVGVDTQYF. CDR3 bases: TGTGCCAGCAGCGTAGTCGGGGTGGATACGCAGTATTTT. This sequence joins TRBV2 and TRBJ2-3; D perhaps matches TRBD2 (5 bases). This CDR3 has 13 residues. CDR1 and CDR2 (germline): SNHLY, FYNNEI. With 6 bases removed from V and 6 bases from J, the gap between germline ends came to 13 bases. Full variable domain (remainder filled in from reference TRBV2 and TRBJ2-3): EPEVTQTPSHQVTQMGQEVILRCVPISNHLYFYWYRQILGQKVEFLVSFYNNEISEKSEIFDDQFSVERPDGSNFTLKIRSTKLEDSAMYFCASSVVGVDTQYFGPGTRLTVL.

This clonotype was seen at least ten times. This chain connects TRBV10-3 to TRBJ1-1; D not certain. With 10 bases removed from V and 4 bases from J, the gap between germline ends came to 16 bases. CDR1 and CDR2 (germline): ENHRY, SYGVKD. The CDR3 is made up of 13 amino acids. CDR3 in amino acids: CATSKEEGTEAFF. The CDR3, as DNA: TGTGCCACCTCGAAGGAGGAGGGCACTGAAGCTTTCTTT.

The rearrangement uses TRBV2 and TRBJ1-4, with a weak D call TRBD1 (5 bases). The length of the CDR3 is 15 residues. The germline gives CDR1 SNHLY, CDR2 FYNNEI. V was clipped by 0 bases and J by 5 bases, with 10 bases between them. The CDR3 loop is CASSEAGLPNEKLFF. CDR3 bases: TGTGCCAGCAGTGAAGCGGGACTCCCGAATGAAAAACTGTTTTTT. Full variable domain (rest looked up from reference TRBV2 and TRBJ1-4): EPEVTQTPSHQVTQMGQEVILRCVPISNHLYFYWYRQILGQKVEFLVSFYNNEISEKSEIFDDQFSVERPDGSNFTLKIRSTKLEDSAMYFCASSEAGLPNEKLFFGSGTQLSVL.